These 14 T cell receptor beta chains originate from one sample sequenced in a study of blood T cells in healthy people across ages (dated by TCRdb to the mid-2010s). Library construction relied on 5' RACE. Sequenced on an Illumina HiSeq 2500. A second PCR of 7 to 11 cycles was performed with a sample-barcoded 5' primer and a J-beta primer mix. The raw public data were reprocessed by TCRdb itself: fastp quality trimming at Q25, MiXCR clonotype calling, in-frame beta chains only. Here each entry gathers all rows of one CDR3 protein and keeps the most common genes and DNA. The sample contains 1.5 million to 2 million distinct CDR3 sequences, about 31% of them found a single time. Clones ranked in the top ten supply roughly 10% of the sample. Input material: blood. The origin of the receptors is a woman aged 30 to 39 in good health.

Only a few counts were recorded for this clonotype. The V gene is TRBV20-1, the J gene TRBJ1-5; 8 bases line up with TRBD1. The CDR3 is 17 amino acids. Trimming cost V 8 bases and J 4 bases; bases outside gene matches: 19. The germline CDR1 and CDR2 sequences are DFQATT and SNEGSKA (reference sequence). In nucleotides, the CDR3 is TGCAGTACCGGATCCTTTCTTTCCGGGACAGGAAATCAGCCCCAGCATTTT. Its protein product is CSTGSFLSGTGNQPQHF.

This chain uses TRBV27 with TRBJ2-1; 11 bases agree with TRBD1. V shed 6 bases and J 6 bases; nucleotides not matched to a gene: 1. The CDR3 totals 13 residues. From germline, CDR1 is MNHEY and CDR2 SMNVEV (reference sequence). The CDR3 loop is CASSGQGANEQFF. CDR3 in DNA: TGTGCCAGCAGCGGACAGGGGGCCAATGAGCAGTTCTTC.

The chain uses TRBV18 and TRBJ2-5; D gene ambiguous. The CDR3 length is 13 residues. With 4 bases removed from V and 9 bases from J, the gap between germline ends came to 15 bases. In germline, CDR1 is KGHSH, CDR2 LQKENI. CDR3 coding DNA: TGTGCCAGCTCACAAAGGTCGAGTGAGCCCCAGTACTTC. This gives the protein CASSQRSSEPQYF.

In its sample, this clonotype was seen once. A much larger clone is a single base away; this may be a read error. The chain employs TRBV7-9 and TRBJ2-4, with D perhaps TRBD2 (7 bases). The J call may be incorrect, as the DNA end agrees better with TRBJ2-5. The CDR3 has 17 amino acids. CDR1 is SEHNR and CDR2 is FQNEAQ in the germline V gene (reference sequence). CDR3 residues: CASSTRAGHRRGETQYF. In DNA, the CDR3 is TGTGCCAGCAGCACCCGAGCGGGACATCGGCGTGGGGAGACCCAGTACTTC.

This clonotype came up many times. CDR3 DNA sequence: TGTGCCATCAGTGGTACTATGAACACTGAAGCTTTCTTT. Residues: CAISGTMNTEAFF. The chain has TRBV10-3 and TRBJ1-1; D is uncertain. Looked up from germline, CDR1 is ENHRY and CDR2 is SYGVKD. Between the trimmed V and J ends, which lost 4 bases and 0 bases, there was a span of 6 bases. The length of the CDR3 is 13 residues.

This clonotype was observed a handful of times. V and J are TRBV4-2 and TRBJ1-6; D is uncertain. This CDR3 has 13 residues. Germline V gene data show CDR1 as LGHNA and CDR2 as YNFKEQ. V dropped 0 bases and J dropped 9 bases, with 6 bases sitting between them. Written as DNA, the CDR3 is TGTGCCAGCAGCCAAGATGAACGTTCACCCCTCCACTTT. It yields the protein CASSQDERSPLHF.

The chain combines TRBV20-1 with TRBJ2-5; possibly TRBD1 for D (7 bases). V lost 0 bases to trimming and J lost 11 bases, with 22 bases between them. Germline V CDR1 and CDR2: DFQATT, SNEGSKA (reference sequence). The CDR3 loop spans 15 amino acids. The CDR3 region has the DNA TGCAGTGCTAGAGACCCTCGGCAGGGGGGCTTAGAGCAGTACTTC. It codes for CSARDPRQGGLEQYF.

The sample holds a few counts of this clonotype. V is TRBV5-1 and J is TRBJ2-5, with a weak D call TRBD1 (6 bases). CDR3 length equals 12 residues. Germline V gene sequence: CDR1 SGHRS, CDR2 YFSETQ. Between the trimmed V and J ends, which lost 5 bases and 3 bases, there was a span of 8 bases. The CDR3 DNA reads TGCGCCAGCAGGCCAGGGGAAGAGACCCAGTACTTC. Its translation: CASRPGEETQYF.

This clonotype was seen a handful of times. The genes are TRBV11-2 and TRBJ2-1; possibly TRBD2 for D (5 bases). The CDR3 contains 16 residues. The V gene lost 2 bases and the J gene lost 0 bases, with 11 bases spanning the gap. The germline CDR1 and CDR2 sequences are SGHAT and FQNNGV. The CDR3 DNA reads as TGTGCCAGCAGCTTACCCACGGGGAGCTCCTACAATGAGCAGTTCTTC. It codes for CASSLPTGSSYNEQFF.

In this sample, this clonotype turned up a few times. V usage is TRBV15 and J usage is TRBJ2-1; 7 bases line up with TRBD2. Unmatched junction bases numbered 7, after V lost 9 bases and J lost 8 bases. There are 12 residues in the CDR3. Germline lookup yields CDR1 LNHNV and CDR2 YYDKDF (reference sequence). CDR3 protein: CATNRAGYEQFF. For the CDR3, the DNA is TGTGCCACAAACCGAGCGGGGTATGAGCAGTTCTTC.

The V gene is TRBV20-1, the J gene TRBJ2-1, with TRBD2 identical over 11 bases. V was clipped by 6 bases and J by 7 bases; unmatched bases: 20. There are 18 residues in the CDR3. Germline-derived CDR1 and CDR2 are DFQATT and SNEGSKA (reference sequence). The CDR3 sequence: CSANQGTSGPGRWNEQFF. CDR3 in DNA: TGCAGTGCCAATCAGGGGACTAGCGGTCCCGGCAGGTGGAATGAGCAGTTCTTC.

At least ten counts were recorded for this clonotype. A read error may be the cause here, since a much bigger clone is one base away. The chain links TRBV5-1 to TRBJ2-7; D uncertain. The length of the CDR3 is 14 residues. Trimming took off 3 bases at V and 4 bases at J, with 14 bases between the two ends. Per the germline V gene, CDR1 is SGHRS and CDR2 is YFSETQ. The DNA of the CDR3 is TGCGCCAGCAGCTGGAATCCGGACGGATACGAGCAGTACTTC. This translates into CASSWNPDGYEQYF.

The chain is built from TRBV2 and TRBJ2-5, with D perhaps being TRBD1 or TRBD2 (7 bases each). The J call is in doubt because the DNA end fits TRBJ2-7 better. This CDR3 is built from 15 residues. Germline loops: CDR1 SNHLY, CDR2 FYNNEI. The chain's CDR3 is CASSEAGGGPYEQYF. The CDR3 DNA is TGTGCCAGCAGTGAAGCGGGAGGGGGCCCCTACGAGCAGTACTTC.

This clonotype was picked up many times. The rearrangement links TRBV7-2 to TRBJ2-5; weak D call: TRBD2 (7 bases). This CDR3 is 14 amino acids long. Trimming pared 6 bases from V and 7 bases from J, leaving 18 bases between. Germline-derived CDR1 and CDR2 are SGHTA and FQGNSA. The CDR3 nucleotides are TGTGCCAGCAGTTTTGGGGCAGGGGAGGGGACCCAGTACTTC. Encoded protein: CASSFGAGEGTQYF. The full variable domain, with the rest looked up from reference TRBV7-2 and TRBJ2-5, is GAGVSQSPSNKVTEKGKDVELRCDPISGHTALYWYRQSLGQGLEFLIYFQGNSAPDKSGLPSDRFSAERTGGSVSTLTIQRTQQEDSAVYLCASSFGAGEGTQYFGPGTRLLVL.